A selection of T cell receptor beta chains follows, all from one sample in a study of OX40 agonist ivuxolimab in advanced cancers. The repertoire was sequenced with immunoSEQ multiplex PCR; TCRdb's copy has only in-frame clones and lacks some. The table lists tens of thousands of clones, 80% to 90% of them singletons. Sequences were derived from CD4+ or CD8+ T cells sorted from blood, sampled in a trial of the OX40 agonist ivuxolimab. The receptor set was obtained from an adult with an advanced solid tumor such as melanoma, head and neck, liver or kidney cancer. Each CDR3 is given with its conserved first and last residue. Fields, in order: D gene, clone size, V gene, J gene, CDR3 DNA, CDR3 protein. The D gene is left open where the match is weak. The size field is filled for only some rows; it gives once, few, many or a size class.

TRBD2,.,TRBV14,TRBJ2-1,TGTGCCAGCAGCCAAGAGGCGGGGGGAACCTACAATGAGCAGTTCTTC,CASSQEAGGTYNEQFF
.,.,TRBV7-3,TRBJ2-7,TGTGCCAGCAGCCAAGCGCGCTTGGGCGAGCAGTACTTC,CASSQARLGEQYF
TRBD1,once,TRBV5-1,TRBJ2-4,TGCGCCAGCAGCTTGGACAGGGGGGACATTCAGTACTTC,CASSLDRGDIQYF
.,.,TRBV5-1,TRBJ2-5,TGCGCCAGCAGCCCAAGGGCAGAGAGGGAGACCCAGTACTTC,CASSPRAERETQYF
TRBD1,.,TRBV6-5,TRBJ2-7,TGTGCCAGCAGGATCCCGGGACAGCCCTACGAGCAGTACTTC,CASRIPGQPYEQYF
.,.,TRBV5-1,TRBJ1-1,TGCGCCAGCAGCTCGCCCCCGAGGGAAACTGAAGCTTTCTTT,CASSSPPRETEAFF
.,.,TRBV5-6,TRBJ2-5,TGTGCCAGCAGCTCTGACGGGGTCGGGACCCAGTACTTC,CASSSDGVGTQYF
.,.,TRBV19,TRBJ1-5,TGTGCCAGTAGTGTTCAGGGGAATCAGCCCCAGCATTTT,CASSVQGNQPQHF
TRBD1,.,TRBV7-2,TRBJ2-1,TGTGCCAGCAGCTCGGGACAGCTGTACAATGAGCAGTTCTTC,CASSSGQLYNEQFF
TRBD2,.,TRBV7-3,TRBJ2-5,TGTGCCAGCAGCTTGGGGCCGGGACTAGGCCTTCAAGAGACCCAGTACTTC,CASSLGPGLGLQETQYF
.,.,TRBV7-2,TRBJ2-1,TGTGCCAGCGGAAGCTCCTACAATGAGCAGTTCTTC,CASGSSYNEQFF
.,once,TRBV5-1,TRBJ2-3,TGCGCCAGCAGCTTGTCGGGGGGCCCCCCAGATACGCAGTATTTT,CASSLSGGPPDTQYF
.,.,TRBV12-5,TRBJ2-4,TGTGCTAGTGGTTTAGGTGTAAGCGACATTCAGTACTTC,CASGLGVSDIQYF
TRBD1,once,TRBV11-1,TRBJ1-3,TGTGCCAGCAGCCCACGGACAGGGACTGGAAACACCATATATTTT,CASSPRTGTGNTIYF
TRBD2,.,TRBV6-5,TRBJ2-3,TGTGCCAGCAGCCCACAGCGGGATAGCACAGATACGCAGTATTTT,CASSPQRDSTDTQYF
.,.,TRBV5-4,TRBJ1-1,TGTGCCAGCAGCCAAGACCCCTCGAACACTGAAGCTTTCTTT,CASSQDPSNTEAFF
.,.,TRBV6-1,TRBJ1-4,TGTGCCAGCAACGCTAGATCGGTTAATGAAAAACTGTTTTTT,CASNARSVNEKLFF
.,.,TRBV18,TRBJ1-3,TGTGCCAGCTCACCGAGGACAGCCTCGACGAGTAGGGCTGGAAACACCATATATTTT,CASSPRTASTSRAGNTIYF
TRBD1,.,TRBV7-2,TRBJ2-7,TGTGCCAGCAGCCTAGACAGGGGGCTGGCCGAGCAGTACTTC,CASSLDRGLAEQYF
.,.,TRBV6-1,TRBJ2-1,TGTGCCAGCAGTCAGGGACGAGGGGGATACAATGAGCAGTTCTTC,CASSQGRGGYNEQFF
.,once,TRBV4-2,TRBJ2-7,TGTGCCAGCAGCCAAGTTGCCCCAGGGACCGAGCAGTACTTC,CASSQVAPGTEQYF
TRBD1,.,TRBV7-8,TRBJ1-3,TGTGCCAGCAGCTTAGAAGGCAGGGGGCCTGGAAACACCATATATTTT,CASSLEGRGPGNTIYF
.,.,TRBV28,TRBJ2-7,TGTGCCAGCACCGGACGGGCCTACGAGCAGTACTTC,CASTGRAYEQYF
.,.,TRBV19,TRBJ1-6,TGTGCCAGTTCTTACCCGGGACTGATTAATTCACCCCTCCACTTT,CASSYPGLINSPLHF
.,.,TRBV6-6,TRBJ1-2,TGTGCCAGCAGTTCCAACGGCGTCTATGGCTACACCTTC,CASSSNGVYGYTF
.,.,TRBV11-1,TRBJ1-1,TGTGCCAGCAGCCCTCGGACGGTTGAAGCTTTCTTT,CASSPRTVEAFF
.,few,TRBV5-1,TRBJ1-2,TGCGCCAGCAGCTTGGAAGGACTCATCGGCGGCTACACCTTC,CASSLEGLIGGYTF
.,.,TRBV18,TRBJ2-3,TGTGCCAGCTCACCTTACAGCACAGATACGCAGTATTTT,CASSPYSTDTQYF
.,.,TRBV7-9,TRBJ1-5,TGTGCCAGCAGCTTAAGGAAGGAGCAGCCCCAGCATTTT,CASSLRKEQPQHF
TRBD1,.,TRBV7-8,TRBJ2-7,TGTGCCAGCAGCTTAGGACAGGGAAGGAACGAGCAGTACTTC,CASSLGQGRNEQYF
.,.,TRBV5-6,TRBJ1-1,TGTGCCAGCAGCTTGTTTGGAGAAGGGGGAAACACTGAAGCTTTCTTT,CASSLFGEGGNTEAFF
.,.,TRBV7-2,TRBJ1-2,TGTGCCAGCAGCTGGTTCTATGGCTACACCTTC,CASSWFYGYTF
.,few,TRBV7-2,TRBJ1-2,TGTGCCAGCAGCCCAGGAGGAGGGGGGGCCTATGGCTACACCTTC,CASSPGGGGAYGYTF
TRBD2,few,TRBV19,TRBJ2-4,TGTGCCAGTAGTACCCGCCCCGGGGGGGGGCGCGCCAAAAACATTCAGTACTTC,CASSTRPGGGRAKNIQYF
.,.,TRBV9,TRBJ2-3,TGTGCCAGCAACTCCTTTGGCGGGAGCACAGATACGCAGTATTTT,CASNSFGGSTDTQYF
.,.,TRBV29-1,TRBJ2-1,TGCAGCGTTGTCCCAAGGGTAGATGAGCAGTTCTTC,CSVVPRVDEQFF
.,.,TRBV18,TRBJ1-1,TGTGCCAGCTCACCACTTAAGGACACTGAAGCTTTCTTT,CASSPLKDTEAFF
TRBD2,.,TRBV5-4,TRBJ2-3,TGTGCCAGCAGCCTCGGGACTAGCGGGAGTTTAGATACGCAGTATTTT,CASSLGTSGSLDTQYF
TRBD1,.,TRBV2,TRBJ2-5,TGTGCCAGCACTTTGACAGGGGTGCTCGGGACCCAGTACTTC,CASTLTGVLGTQYF
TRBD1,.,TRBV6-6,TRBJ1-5,TGTGCCAGCAGAGCGACAGGGGGACAGCCCCAGCATTTT,CASRATGGQPQHF
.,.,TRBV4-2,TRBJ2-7,TGTGCCAGCAGCCAAGAAAGGGGCGAGCAGTACTTC,CASSQERGEQYF
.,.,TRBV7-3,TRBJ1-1,TGTGCCAGCGGGCCGGGGCCTCAGGCCACTGAAGCTTTCTTT,CASGPGPQATEAFF
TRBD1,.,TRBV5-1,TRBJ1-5,TGCGCCAGCAGCGTTGGACAGGGCGATCAGCCCCAGCATTTT,CASSVGQGDQPQHF
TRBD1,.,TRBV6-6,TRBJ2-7,TGTGCCAGCAGGTCCCGGGGACAGGGTGTGCGGGAGCAGTACTTC,CASRSRGQGVREQYF
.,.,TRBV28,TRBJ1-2,TGTGCCAGCAGTTGGAGGGGCGGCTACACCTTC,CASSWRGGYTF
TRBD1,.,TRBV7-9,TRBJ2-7,TGTGCCAGCAGCGACCTGGACAGGGGTAACTACGAGCAGTACTTC,CASSDLDRGNYEQYF
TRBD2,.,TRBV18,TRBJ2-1,TGTGCCAGCTCACCACGGCTAGCGGGAGGGTCTTCCTACAATGAGCAGTTCTTC,CASSPRLAGGSSYNEQFF
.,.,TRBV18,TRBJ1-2,TGTGCCAGCTCACCCTCGGGAGAGTATGGCTACACCTTC,CASSPSGEYGYTF
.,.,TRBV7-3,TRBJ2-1,TGTGCCAGCAGCTTAACTTTGAGGTCGTACAATGAGCAGTTCTTC,CASSLTLRSYNEQFF
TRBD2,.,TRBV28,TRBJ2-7,TGTGCCACGACTAGCGGTTCCTACGAGCAGTACTTC,CATTSGSYEQYF
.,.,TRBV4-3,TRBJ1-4,TGCGCCAGCAGCCAAGAGTCTCAAGTCCCAACTAATGAAAAACTGTTTTTT,CASSQESQVPTNEKLFF
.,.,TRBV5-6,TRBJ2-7,TGTGCCAGCACCAGGACCTCCTACGAGCAGTACTTC,CASTRTSYEQYF
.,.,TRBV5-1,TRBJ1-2,TGCGCCAGCAGCTTGCCGGATCAGGGCTACACCTTC,CASSLPDQGYTF
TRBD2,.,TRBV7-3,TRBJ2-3,TGTGCCAGCAGCGCCAAAACCGGGACTAGCGGGGTTAGCACAGATACGCAGTATTTT,CASSAKTGTSGVSTDTQYF
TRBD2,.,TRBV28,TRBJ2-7,TGTGCCAGCAGCCCACTAGCGGGGAACTACGAGCAGTACTTC,CASSPLAGNYEQYF
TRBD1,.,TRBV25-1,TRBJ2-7,TGTGCCAGCAGTGCAGGACAGGGTGGTCCTCGTGTTCCCTACGAGCAGTACTTC,CASSAGQGGPRVPYEQYF
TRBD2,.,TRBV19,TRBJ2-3,TGTGCCAGTACCAAGACGGGAGGTGCAGATACGCAGTATTTT,CASTKTGGADTQYF